A selection of T cell receptor beta chains follows, all from one sample in a study of blood T cell repertoires in COVID-19. The assay was immunoSEQ multiplex PCR, and TCRdb's table has in-frame clones only and misses some. The sample holds about 270,000 clones, around nine tenths seen once. Sequenced material: peripheral blood. The receptor source for this set is a man aged 45-65 years with acute or convalescent COVID-19. CDR3s include the opening cysteine and the closing phenylalanine or tryptophan. The order of the fields is D gene, V gene, clone size, J gene, CDR3 DNA, CDR3 protein. A D gene is named only where the DNA matches it firmly. The listing skips clone size in some rows; elsewhere it reads once, few, many or a size class.

D: .
V: TRBV7-9
size: .
J: TRBJ1-2
DNA: TGTGCCAGCAGCTTAAACAGAGCTAACTATGGCTACACCTTC
CDR3: CASSLNRANYGYTF

D: TRBD1
V: TRBV6-6
size: .
J: TRBJ1-1
DNA: TGTGCCAGCAGTTTACAGGGGGCGGTCACTGAAGCTTTCTTT
CDR3: CASSLQGAVTEAFF

D: TRBD1
V: TRBV29-1
size: few
J: TRBJ1-1
DNA: TGCAGCGTTGAGACAGGGGGAAACACTGAAGCTTTCTTT
CDR3: CSVETGGNTEAFF

D: .
V: TRBV5-4
size: .
J: TRBJ2-7
DNA: TGTGCCAGCAGTTACTCACTCTTAAGCTCCTACGAGCAGTACTTC
CDR3: CASSYSLLSSYEQYF

D: .
V: TRBV4-1
size: .
J: TRBJ2-2
DNA: TGCGCCAGCAGCCAGGCCCCAGGGGTGAACACCGGGGAGCTGTTTTTT
CDR3: CASSQAPGVNTGELFF

D: .
V: TRBV19
size: .
J: TRBJ2-5
DNA: TGTGCCAGTAGCTCCCCAGGGCCCCAAGAGACCCAGTACTTC
CDR3: CASSSPGPQETQYF

D: .
V: TRBV7-9
size: .
J: TRBJ2-2
DNA: TGTGCCTCCCGGGGTCCCTACACCGGGGAGCTGTTTTTT
CDR3: CASRGPYTGELFF

D: .
V: TRBV27
size: .
J: TRBJ1-1
DNA: TGTGCCAGCAGTTTGGGCAGGGGCCGGAACACTGAAGCTTTCTTT
CDR3: CASSLGRGRNTEAFF

D: TRBD1
V: TRBV9
size: .
J: TRBJ1-6
DNA: TGTGCCAGCAGCGTAGGACAGGGGAAGGCACCCCTCCACTTT
CDR3: CASSVGQGKAPLHF

D: .
V: TRBV5-1
size: .
J: TRBJ1-2
DNA: TGCGCCAGCAGCTTGAGGTTGCAAGACAGTAACTATGGCTACACCTTC
CDR3: CASSLRLQDSNYGYTF

D: .
V: TRBV6-2/TRBV6-3
size: .
J: TRBJ2-1
DNA: TGTGCCAGCAGTCCACGGCGGGGCGACTACAATGAGCAGTTCTTC
CDR3: CASSPRRGDYNEQFF

D: TRBD1
V: TRBV27
size: .
J: TRBJ1-5
DNA: TGTGCCAGCAGTTTCACAGGGGATCAGCCCCAGCATTTT
CDR3: CASSFTGDQPQHF

D: TRBD1
V: TRBV2
size: .
J: TRBJ1-1
DNA: TGTGCCCAGGGGGTGCCTAACACTGAAGCTTTCTTT
CDR3: CAQGVPNTEAFF

D: .
V: TRBV2
size: .
J: TRBJ1-2
DNA: TGTGCCAGCAGCGCTTTGGAACGAGGATACAACTATGGCTACACCTTC
CDR3: CASSALERGYNYGYTF

D: TRBD1
V: TRBV5-8
size: once
J: TRBJ2-3
DNA: TGTGCCAGCAGCCCCCCATTCACAGGGGGTAAAGCGCAGTATTTT
CDR3: CASSPPFTGGKAQYF

D: TRBD1
V: TRBV27
size: .
J: TRBJ1-2
DNA: TGTGCCAGCACCCCGTGGACAGGGGCGAACTATGGCTACACCTTC
CDR3: CASTPWTGANYGYTF

D: .
V: TRBV2
size: .
J: TRBJ2-1
DNA: TGTTCCGGGGAGCGGTTCAGTGAGCAGTTCTTC
CDR3: CSGERFSEQFF

D: .
V: TRBV27
size: .
J: TRBJ1-2
DNA: TGTGCCAGCAGTTTATCATCCAGGGTGGGGTATGGCTACACCTTC
CDR3: CASSLSSRVGYGYTF

D: TRBD1
V: TRBV5-1
size: .
J: TRBJ2-5
DNA: TGCGCCAGCAGCCCGGGGACAGGCCAAGAGACCCAGTACTTC
CDR3: CASSPGTGQETQYF

D: TRBD1
V: TRBV19
size: .
J: TRBJ1-1
DNA: TGTGCCAGTAGGGACAGGGGGCGCACGGACACTGAAGCTTTCTTT
CDR3: CASRDRGRTDTEAFF

D: .
V: TRBV3-1/TRBV3-2
size: .
J: TRBJ1-3
DNA: TGTGCCAGCAGCCCCCGGACAGCACTAGGGCACACCATATATTTT
CDR3: CASSPRTALGHTIYF

D: TRBD1
V: TRBV6-5
size: .
J: TRBJ2-7
DNA: TGTGCCAGCAGTTACTGGACAGGGTCCTTCGAGCAGTACTTC
CDR3: CASSYWTGSFEQYF

D: .
V: TRBV9
size: once
J: TRBJ2-7
DNA: TGTGCCAGCAGCGTAGCCCCAGGGTCGGGCTACGAGCAGTACTTC
CDR3: CASSVAPGSGYEQYF

D: TRBD1
V: TRBV5-1
size: .
J: TRBJ2-3
DNA: TGCGCCAGCAGCTCGCGACAGGGGGGACTTACCACAGATACGCAGTATTTT
CDR3: CASSSRQGGLTTDTQYF

D: TRBD1
V: TRBV6-6
size: .
J: TRBJ1-1
DNA: TGTGCCAGCAGTTACAGGGGGCGCGGGAACACTGAAGCTTTCTTT
CDR3: CASSYRGRGNTEAFF

D: TRBD1
V: TRBV6-5
size: .
J: TRBJ2-7
DNA: TGTGCCAGCAGTTACTCGACAGGGAACTACGAGCAGTACTTC
CDR3: CASSYSTGNYEQYF

D: .
V: TRBV7-3
size: .
J: TRBJ2-2
DNA: TGTGCCAGCAGCTTATTAGGGCAGGGAAGCGCCGGGGAGCTGTTTTTT
CDR3: CASSLLGQGSAGELFF

D: .
V: TRBV9
size: .
J: TRBJ2-7
DNA: TGTGCCAGCAGCGTCGCAGGGGCATACTACGAGCAGTACTTC
CDR3: CASSVAGAYYEQYF

D: .
V: TRBV9
size: .
J: TRBJ1-3
DNA: TGTGCCAGCAGCCGTGTGGGCCAGTCTGGAAACACCATATATTTT
CDR3: CASSRVGQSGNTIYF

D: .
V: TRBV5-6
size: .
J: TRBJ1-5
DNA: TGTGCCAGCAGCTTGGGTGGGGCAGATAGCAATCAGCCCCAGCATTTT
CDR3: CASSLGGADSNQPQHF

D: .
V: TRBV10-3
size: .
J: TRBJ2-5
DNA: TGTGCCATCAGCCGGAGAGGGGGAGAAGAGACCCAGTACTTC
CDR3: CAISRRGGEETQYF

D: TRBD1
V: TRBV5-1
size: .
J: TRBJ1-1
DNA: TGCGCCAGCAGCTTGGGCATGGACAGGCTGGGAGCTTTCTTT
CDR3: CASSLGMDRLGAFF

D: TRBD2
V: TRBV2
size: .
J: TRBJ2-7
DNA: TGTGCCAGCAGTGAAGGGATCGGGGGGATCTACGAGCAGTACTTC
CDR3: CASSEGIGGIYEQYF

D: .
V: TRBV5-8
size: once
J: TRBJ1-6
DNA: TGTGCCAGCCGAGGCAGGGGCAATTCACCCCTCCACTTT
CDR3: CASRGRGNSPLHF

D: .
V: TRBV12-3/TRBV12-4
size: .
J: TRBJ2-7
DNA: TGTGCCAGCAGTTTTTTCGAGTCGCAGGGCCGTCACTTC
CDR3: CASSFFESQGRHF

D: TRBD1
V: TRBV27
size: .
J: TRBJ2-5
DNA: TGTGCCAGCAGGGCACAGGGGGCTTACCAAGAGACCCAGTACTTC
CDR3: CASRAQGAYQETQYF

D: .
V: TRBV12-3/TRBV12-4
size: .
J: TRBJ1-1
DNA: TGTGCCAGCAGCCTGGGCGGGGACACTGAAGCTTTCTTT
CDR3: CASSLGGDTEAFF

D: .
V: TRBV27
size: .
J: TRBJ1-1
DNA: TGTGCCAGCAGTTTAAGGTCCGCGGTTACTGAAGCTTTCTTT
CDR3: CASSLRSAVTEAFF

D: TRBD1
V: TRBV5-1
size: .
J: TRBJ2-1
DNA: TGCGCCAGCAGCTTGACAGGGGGGATAAATGAGCAGTTCTTC
CDR3: CASSLTGGINEQFF

D: .
V: TRBV10-2
size: .
J: TRBJ2-1
DNA: TGCGCCAGCAGTGAGTCCTGGGGAGGTGAGGAGAATGAGCAGTTCTTC
CDR3: CASSESWGGEENEQFF

D: .
V: TRBV25-1
size: .
J: TRBJ2-3
DNA: TGTGCCAGCAGAAGCCTCCCCGGCGGGGATACGCAGTATTTT
CDR3: CASRSLPGGDTQYF

D: .
V: TRBV5-1
size: .
J: TRBJ1-3
DNA: TGCGCCAGCAGCTTGGGGCCGACAGGCTCTGGAAACACCATATATTTT
CDR3: CASSLGPTGSGNTIYF

D: TRBD1
V: TRBV5-1
size: .
J: TRBJ1-2
DNA: TGCGCCAGCAGCTTTGGGACAGGGAGTGGCTATGGCTACACCTTC
CDR3: CASSFGTGSGYGYTF

D: .
V: TRBV9
size: .
J: TRBJ1-1
DNA: TGTGCCAGCAGCGTTTCAGGTTCCTTGTTCGCTGAAGCTTTCTTT
CDR3: CASSVSGSLFAEAFF

D: TRBD1
V: TRBV10-1
size: .
J: TRBJ1-6
DNA: TGCGCCAGCAGTGGATCGACAGGGGGTAATTCACCCCTCCACTTT
CDR3: CASSGSTGGNSPLHF

D: .
V: TRBV9
size: .
J: TRBJ2-3
DNA: TGTGCCAGCAGCGTTGACGGGGACACCACAGATACGCAGTATTTT
CDR3: CASSVDGDTTDTQYF

D: .
V: TRBV3-1/TRBV3-2
size: few
J: TRBJ2-1
DNA: TGTGCCAGCAGCCAACCTAGCTGGTCGGGTGCTAAATCAAATGAGCAGTTCTTC
CDR3: CASSQPSWSGAKSNEQFF

D: .
V: TRBV12-3/TRBV12-4
size: .
J: TRBJ1-1
DNA: TGTGCCAGCAAGGGGTACGGCACTGAAGCTTTCTTT
CDR3: CASKGYGTEAFF